The rows below give T cell receptor beta chains drawn from one sample of a study of PD-L1 blockade in urothelial cancer. Method: immunoSEQ multiplex PCR; TCRdb's copy keeps in-frame clones and lacks some. The repertoire holds some 89,000 clones, with 70% to 90% as singletons. The sequences come from PBMCs, collected around atezolizumab (anti-PD-L1) treatment. The receptors here all came from a man aged 60 to 69 with urothelial cancer. Each CDR3 is given with its conserved first and last residue. Each record gives: V gene, J gene, D gene, clone size, CDR3 length, CDR3 protein, CDR3 DNA. D genes are given only for firm matches. Size is omitted from some rows. Given values are once, few, many or a class for expanded clones.

TRBV29-1	TRBJ2-7	.	.	14	CSVVYQRASYEQYF	TGCAGCGTTGTATACCAGCGAGCCTCCTACGAGCAGTACTTC
TRBV7-2	TRBJ2-7	TRBD2	.	15	CASSLGREKLYEQYF	TGTGCCAGCTCCCTCGGGCGGGAGAAGTTGTACGAGCAGTACTTC
TRBV19	TRBJ1-1	.	few	15	CASSIDSTQYTEAFF	TGTGCCAGTAGTATAGATAGCACTCAGTACACTGAAGCTTTCTTT
TRBV12-5	TRBJ2-2	.	.	15	CASGSKGRATGELFF	TGTGCTAGTGGTTCAAAGGGCAGGGCCACCGGGGAGCTGTTTTTT
TRBV5-1	TRBJ2-1	TRBD2	.	13	CASSSGGYNEQFF	TGCGCCAGCTCTAGCGGGGGGTATAATGAGCAGTTCTTC
TRBV13	TRBJ2-7	.	.	12	CASSTRLGEQYF	TGTGCCAGCAGCACACGACTAGGGGAGCAGTACTTC
TRBV5-6	TRBJ2-3	TRBD1	.	16	CASSGMLAGGTDTQYF	TGTGCCAGCAGTGGGATGTTGGCAGGGGGTACAGATACGCAGTATTTT
TRBV30	TRBJ2-7	.	.	13	CAWSIGGTDEQYF	TGTGCCTGGAGTATTGGAGGCACAGACGAGCAGTACTTC
TRBV18	TRBJ2-7	TRBD1	.	16	CASSPKPGQGVYEQYF	TGTGCCAGCTCACCCAAGCCCGGACAGGGGGTTTACGAGCAGTACTTC
TRBV10-3	TRBJ2-2	.	.	15	CAISAGQLNTGELFF	TGTGCCATCAGTGCCGGACAGCTGAACACCGGGGAGCTGTTTTTT
TRBV14	TRBJ2-1	.	.	16	CASSQSAQGPLAEQFF	TGTGCCAGCAGCCAAAGCGCACAGGGACCCCTTGCTGAGCAGTTCTTC
TRBV11-3	TRBJ2-5	.	.	13	CASSGEWTLTQYF	TGTGCCAGCAGCGGGGAGTGGACTTTGACCCAGTACTTC
TRBV10-3	TRBJ2-1	TRBD2	.	17	CAISESSSGRGSDEQFF	TGTGCCATCAGTGAGTCCTCTAGCGGGAGAGGGTCGGATGAGCAGTTCTTC
TRBV27	TRBJ2-7	.	.	13	CASSLIQGYEQYF	TGTGCCAGCAGTTTAATCCAGGGATACGAGCAGTACTTC
TRBV4-2	TRBJ1-4	TRBD1	once	15	CASSQTGGGNEKLFF	TGTGCCAGCAGCCAAACAGGGGGCGGTAATGAAAAACTGTTTTTT
TRBV11-3	TRBJ2-7	TRBD1	.	18	CASSSDRGGPKGPYEQYF	TGTGCCAGCAGTTCGGACAGGGGCGGACCGAAGGGGCCCTACGAGCAGTACTTC
TRBV5-4	TRBJ1-6	.	few	14	CASSLVEGGSPLHF	TGTGCCAGCAGCTTGGTAGAGGGCGGTTCACCCCTCCACTTT
TRBV29-1	TRBJ2-7	.	.	14	CSVSGTPRSNEQYF	TGCAGCGTGTCCGGGACACCTCGTTCCAACGAGCAGTACTTC
TRBV6-6	TRBJ2-7	TRBD1	few	13	CASSSGQIYEQYF	TGTGCCAGCAGTTCGGGACAGATCTACGAGCAGTACTTC
TRBV11-3	TRBJ2-3	.	once	20	CASSFRGGSGVLATTDTQYF	TGTGCCAGCAGCTTCAGGGGGGGTAGCGGGGTGCTCGCTACCACAGATACGCAGTATTTT
TRBV18	TRBJ1-1	TRBD1	.	12	CASSPLQGEAFF	TGTGCCAGCTCACCACTACAGGGGGAAGCTTTCTTT